This TCR beta chain was sequenced during a study of blood T cell repertoires in COVID-19 (dated by TCRdb to 2018 to 2020). As for the study more broadly: The collaborator samples originated in the United States, Italy and Spain and spanned the acute and convalescent phases of COVID-19. The prospective study material was composed of cDNA or gDNA derived from T cells, B-cell-depleted T cells, or PBMCs. The dataset comprised deeply sampled blood TCRbeta repertoires from subjects exposed to, actively infected with, or recovered from COVID-19. The repertoires were released in a freely available public database meant as a resource for research on the immune response to SARS-CoV-2. The samples were drawn from two sources: the first 160 participants of the ongoing ImmuneRACE study, and some 1,300 subjects contributed by 6 global collaborators. The sample metadata nearly always contained a de-identified subject ID, COVID-19 status, age in years and sex. Where available, HLA class I and class II types were taken from metadata supplied by the sample provider and were not determined by assay-based typing.

The study at large found these results: How much clinical and demographic metadata was included differed by source and by participant, and the metadata was provided uncurated.

The immunoSEQ Assay, a bias-controlled multiplex PCR, was used to amplify TCRbeta CDR3 regions from genomic DNA. On the study's bioinformatics: The number of nucleated cells in each sample was estimated from the amplification of reference gene primers within the assay. To quantify the absolute abundance of each unique TCRbeta CDR3 rearrangement, sequence reads were collapsed and filtered. For each sample, productive Simpson clonality was calculated as the square root of Simpson's diversity index over productive rearrangements. This is the immuneACCESS table as TCRdb keeps it, with only in-frame sequences that have V and J called. A part of the clones is gone; compared with another copy, unresolved V genes explain less than half, and the rest is unexplained. The V and J calls and the clone size are those of that table, but D and trimming were determined from the DNA. The sample yields roughly 320,000 clones; approximately 90% were counted once. Approximately 6.5% of the sample comes from the top ten.

From cysteine to phenylalanine, the CDR3 is 13 amino acids long. The retained sequence is limited to the CDR3, 39 bases, with the frame set at the first base. The germline V gene encodes CDR1 SGHRS and CDR2 YFSETQ. V sheds 0 bases and J sheds 2 bases, leaving 5 bases between their ends. Details on this clone: Its antigen remains unidentified. Nothing much larger sits one base from this clone, and base qualities are not available.

One collaborating source in Seattle enrolled patients while the patients were actively infected and followed the patients over time throughout the course of disease. Each collaborating institution followed its own protocols to collect whole blood in K2EDTA tubes. For TCRbeta analysis, collaborators shipped samples in one of three forms: frozen whole blood, isolated PBMCs, or DNA extracted from either of those sample types. Recombination linked TRBV5-1 to TRBJ1-2; no D gene is confidently identified. This TCR was recovered from a woman aged 50 to 60 with COVID-19, enrolled during active disease. Sample: peripheral blood. The nucleotide sequence reads TGCGCCAGCAGCTTGGCATTGAACTATGGCTACACCTTC. Its protein reads: CASSLALNYGYTF. Full variable domain (CDR3 extended with the reference TRBV5-1 and TRBJ1-2 proteins): KAGVTQTPRYLIKTRGQQVTLSCSPISGHRSVSWYQQTPGQGLQFLFEYFSETQRNKGNFPGRFSGRQFSNSRSEMNVSTLELGDSALYLCASSLALNYGYTFGSGTRLTVV.